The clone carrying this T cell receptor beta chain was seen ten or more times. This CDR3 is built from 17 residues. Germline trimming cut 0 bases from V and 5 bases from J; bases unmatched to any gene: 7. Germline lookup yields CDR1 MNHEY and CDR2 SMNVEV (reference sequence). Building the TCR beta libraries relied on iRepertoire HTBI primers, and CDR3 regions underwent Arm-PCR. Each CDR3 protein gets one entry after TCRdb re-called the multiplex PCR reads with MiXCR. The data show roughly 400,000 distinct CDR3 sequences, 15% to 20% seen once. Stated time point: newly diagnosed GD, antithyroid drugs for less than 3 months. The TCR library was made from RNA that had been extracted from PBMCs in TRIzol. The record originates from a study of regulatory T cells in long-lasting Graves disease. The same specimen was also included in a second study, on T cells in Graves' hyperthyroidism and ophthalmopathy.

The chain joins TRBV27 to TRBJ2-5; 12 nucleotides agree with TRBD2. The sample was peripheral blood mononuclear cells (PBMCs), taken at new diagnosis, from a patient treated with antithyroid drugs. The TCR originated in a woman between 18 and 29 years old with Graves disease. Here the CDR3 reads CASSLSSSGRVRETQYF. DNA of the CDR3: TGTGCCAGCAGTTTATCTTCTAGCGGGAGGGTTCGGGAGACCCAGTACTTC.